Below are 20 T cell receptor beta chains sequenced from a single sample in a study of Ad26.COV2.S vaccination and SARS-CoV-2 variants. Measured with immunoSEQ multiplex PCR; TCRdb has only the in-frame clones, and not every one. The profile shows about 350,000 clones, about nine tenths of them singletons. Documented treatment: roughly 18 received Ad26.COV2.S at low or high dose, single or two shots; about 5 received placebo; per-sample allocation not given. Collection of the samples took place on day 63 after the first injection of vaccine or placebo. This specimen consisted of peripheral blood, obtained in a trial of Ad26.COV2.S vaccine versus placebo. These TCRs come from a person aged 18-65 years who received the Ad26.COV2.S COVID-19 vaccine or a placebo.

V usage is TRBV7-3 and J usage is TRBJ2-7; either TRBD1 or TRBD2 may fit D (5 bases each). V was cut by 6 bases and J by 8 bases, with 11 bases left in between. This CDR3 comprises 11 residues. Germline lookup yields CDR1 SGHTA and CDR2 FQGTGA. The CDR3 DNA is TGTGCCAGCAGGCGAACGGGACAGCAGTACTTC. It encodes CASRRTGQQYF.

The V call is TRBV3-1 (or the pseudogene TRBV3-2), the J call TRBJ1-1, with D possibly TRBD1 on 5 matching bases. Germline CDR1 reads LGHDT; CDR2 reads YNNKEL (reference sequence). V shed 0 bases and J shed 11 bases, with 7 bases lying between them. This CDR3 region has 11 residues. The CDR3 sequence: CASSQEGHAFF. The CDR3 nucleotides read TGTGCCAGCAGCCAAGAAGGACACGCTTTCTTT.

V is TRBV7-9 and J is TRBJ1-4; no firm D call. Germline V lookup: CDR1 SEHNR, CDR2 FQNEAQ (reference sequence). V was cut by 0 bases and J by 8 bases, with 10 bases left in between. This CDR3 contains 14 residues. Here the CDR3 DNA reads TGTGCCAGCAGCTTAGCTCCACAACGCGAAAAACTGTTTTTT. Translation: CASSLAPQREKLFF. Based on the CDR3 plus reference TRBV7-9 and TRBJ1-4, the full variable domain is DTGVSQNPRHKITKRGQNVTFRCDPISEHNRLYWYRQTLGQGPEFLTYFQNEAQLEKSRLLSDRFSAERPKGSFSTLEIQRTEQGDSAMYLCASSLAPQREKLFFGSGTQLSVL.

The chain uses TRBV19 and TRBJ1-1, with TRBD1 matching 9 bases. Germline V lookup: CDR1 LNHDA, CDR2 SQIVND (reference sequence). V gave up 4 bases and J gave up 11 bases; unmatched junction bases: 8. CDR3 length equals 13 residues. The CDR3 coding sequence is TGTGCCAGTAGTAACGACAGGGGGTGGGAGGCTTTCTTT. As protein: CASSNDRGWEAFF.

The chain joins TRBV7-9 to TRBJ2-6, with unresolved D. The V and J ends lost 4 bases and 1 base respectively, with 14 bases between them. CDR1 SEHNR and CDR2 FQNEAQ come from the germline V gene (reference sequence). This CDR3 contains 17 residues. In DNA form, the CDR3 reads TGTGCCAGCAGCTCCACACTCGACACGTCTGGGGCCAACGTCCTGACTTTC. Its protein product is CASSSTLDTSGANVLTF.

The chain recombines TRBV28 with TRBJ1-2; the D is unclear. V was pared by 4 bases and J by 0 bases, with 12 bases between. Germline V lookup: CDR1 MDHEN, CDR2 SYDVKM. The CDR3 length is 15 residues. The CDR3 DNA reads TGTGCCAGCAGTTCTACTGATGCAACTAACTATGGCTACACCTTC. This codes for CASSSTDATNYGYTF.

This rearrangement joins TRBV4-3 to TRBJ2-1; 9 bases agree with TRBD2. This CDR3 is built from 16 residues. The V gene's germline CDR1 is LGHNA and CDR2 YSLEER. With 0 bases clipped from V and 12 bases from J, the junction kept 12 bases outside the gene matches. The CDR3 region has the DNA TGCGCCAGCAGCCAAGATCAAGGAAGTAGCGGGAGTGTGCAGTTCTTC. It translates to CASSQDQGSSGSVQFF.

This sequence joins TRBV10-3 and TRBJ1-2; 10 nucleotides line up with TRBD1. The CDR3 contains 14 residues. The V segment lost 6 bases and the J segment 6 bases; nucleotides outside the gene matches: 7. The germline gives CDR1 ENHRY, CDR2 SYGVKD. The CDR3 loop is CAIREGQGDDGYTF. CDR3 bases: TGTGCCATCAGGGAAGGACAGGGGGACGATGGCTACACCTTC.

This sequence joins TRBV5-1 and TRBJ2-1; 9 nucleotides match TRBD2. J gave up 2 bases and V 5 bases, and 5 bases lay outside the gene matches. The CDR3 runs to 15 residues. Germline V gives CDR1 SGHRS, CDR2 YFSETQ. The CDR3 loop is CASRPLAGAYNEQFF. The DNA for the CDR3 is TGCGCCAGCAGGCCGTTAGCGGGGGCCTACAATGAGCAGTTCTTC.

This sequence joins TRBV7-2 and TRBJ1-4; D is unresolved. Germline V gene sequence: CDR1 SGHTA, CDR2 FQGNSA. The V end was cut by 2 bases, the J end by 8 bases, with 15 bases between. There are 15 residues in the CDR3. This chain's CDR3 is CASSLINLFGEKLFF. The CDR3 bases are TGTGCCAGCAGCTTAATCAATCTCTTCGGGGAAAAACTGTTTTTT.

This clone has just a few counts. The V gene is TRBV7-2, the J gene TRBJ1-1; D perhaps matches TRBD1 (5 bases). CDR3 length: 15 amino acids. From germline, CDR1 is SGHTA and CDR2 FQGNSA. V was pared by 5 bases and J by 5 bases, with 18 bases between. The CDR3, as DNA: TGTGCCAGCAGCGTCGGGGGGTCAGGAGGGACTGAAGCTTTCTTT. Encoded protein: CASSVGGSGGTEAFF.

This chain links TRBV4-2 with TRBJ1-2; no definite D call. V lost 1 base and J 0 bases, leaving 6 bases between the germline ends. Germline V CDR1 and CDR2: LGHNA, YNFKEQ. CDR3 size: 14 residues. In nucleotides, the CDR3 is TGTGCCAGCAGCCAAGTTCAGACTAACTATGGCTACACCTTC. It codes for CASSQVQTNYGYTF.

The chain joins TRBV7-2 to TRBJ2-3, with 11 bases aligning to TRBD2. The CDR3 covers 16 residues. With V trimmed by 5 bases and J by 3 bases, 7 bases remained unmatched. The V gene's germline CDR1 is SGHTA and CDR2 FQGNSA. This chain's CDR3 is CASSGRGLAETDTQYF. The CDR3, as DNA: TGTGCCAGCAGCGGCCGGGGACTAGCGGAAACAGATACGCAGTATTTT.

The rearrangement links TRBV7-3 to TRBJ2-2, with TRBD1 matching 9 bases. Germline V gene lookup returns CDR1 SGHTA and CDR2 FQGTGA. The CDR3 sequence is 17 residues long. The ends lost 1 base at V and 4 bases at J; junction bases unmatched: 7. The CDR3 nucleotides are TGTGCCAGCAGCTTAATCGGGACAGGGATGGGCACCGGGGAGCTGTTTTTT. Translating gives CASSLIGTGMGTGELFF.

This clone was detected once. CDR3 region: CASSEPRTGVDQPQHF. The CDR3 nucleotides read TGTGCCAGCAGTGAACCTCGGACAGGCGTGGATCAGCCCCAGCATTTT. This rearrangement joins TRBV6-1 to TRBJ1-5; 7 nucleotides align to TRBD1. The V gene's germline CDR1 is MNHNS and CDR2 SASEGT. After removal of 2 bases from V and 5 bases from J, the junction contained 9 bases not matched to a gene. The CDR3 extends over 16 amino acids.

This sequence joins TRBV5-4 and TRBJ2-1; D is undetermined. The length of the CDR3 is 13 residues. With 3 bases removed from V and 8 bases from J, the gap between germline ends came to 12 bases. Germline V CDR1 and CDR2: SGHNT, YYREEE (reference sequence). The CDR3 nucleotides are TGTGCCAGCAGCTCCTATAGCCAGGATGAGCAGTTCTTC. Translating gives CASSSYSQDEQFF.

CDR3 residues: CSASDLVLLRSANEQFF. The DNA for the CDR3 is TGCAGTGCTAGTGACCTGGTCCTTCTGAGGAGTGCGAATGAGCAGTTCTTC. The chain has TRBV20-1 and TRBJ2-1; D remains ambiguous. Deletions cut 3 bases from V and 7 bases from J, with 25 bases between. The CDR3 runs 17 residues. The germline V gene encodes CDR1 DFQATT and CDR2 SNEGSKA (reference sequence).

The chain is built from TRBV28 and TRBJ2-5; D possibly matches TRBD1 or TRBD2 (5 bases each). V gave up 2 bases and J gave up 0 bases, with 10 bases separating them. This CDR3 has 15 amino acids. From germline, CDR1 is MDHEN and CDR2 SYDVKM. The CDR3 reads CASSLGGGYQETQYF. The DNA for the CDR3 is TGTGCCAGCAGTTTAGGTGGGGGTTACCAAGAGACCCAGTACTTC.

V gene TRBV5-6 combines with J gene TRBJ2-1; D might be TRBD1 (6 bases). The V end was cut by 6 bases, the J end by 3 bases, with 16 bases between. This CDR3 contains 15 residues. In germline, CDR1 is SGHDT, CDR2 YYEEEE. CDR3: CASTPRGFGYNEQFF. Here the CDR3 DNA reads TGTGCCAGCACCCCTAGGGGGTTCGGCTACAATGAGCAGTTCTTC.

Details on this clone: The identical CDR3 is also encoded by other nucleotide sequences in the sample. The chain couples TRBV3-1 (or the pseudogene TRBV3-2) to TRBJ2-5; tentatively, D is TRBD1 or TRBD2 (6 bases each). Germline-derived CDR1 and CDR2 are LGHDT and YNNKEL (reference sequence). This CDR3 contains 11 residues. The V and J ends lost 3 bases and 8 bases respectively, with 7 bases between them. The CDR3 reads CASSQGGTQYF. CDR3 coding DNA: TGTGCCAGCAGCCAGGGGGGCACCCAGTACTTC.